This TCR beta chain was found in a study of OX40 agonist ivuxolimab in advanced cancers. Study context: Three partial responders included one hepatocellular carcinoma patient and two cutaneous melanoma patients.

Notes on the study in general: Low clonal expansion, among the lowest seen, marked partial responders at 0.1-3.0 mg/kg.

The CDR3 is 12 residues long. V shed 5 bases and J shed 3 bases, with 7 bases lying between them. CDR1 SGHTA and CDR2 FQGNSA come from the germline V gene. Some clones are missing from TCRdb's copy, which holds only in-frame ones; the method was immunoSEQ multiplex PCR. Of over 100,000 clones in the sample, less than 95% are singletons; the top ten hold 1.1%. Concerning this clone: Its specificity is unknown.

The starting material was CD4+ or CD8+ T cells sorted from blood, obtained in a trial of the OX40 agonist ivuxolimab. The rearrangement joins TRBV7-2 to TRBJ1-1; no definite D call. This TCR was sampled from an adult with an advanced solid tumor such as melanoma, head and neck, liver or kidney cancer. The CDR3 spells CASSRIDTEAFF. The DNA of the CDR3 is TGTGCCAGCAGCCGAATTGACACTGAAGCTTTCTTT.